This T cell receptor beta chain was captured in a study of Ad26.COV2.S vaccination and SARS-CoV-2 variants. This CDR3 has 16 amino acids. CDR1 MNHEY and CDR2 SMNVEV come from the germline V gene (reference sequence). Trimming shortened V by 2 bases and J by 2 bases, and 14 bases separated the two germline ends. Indicated treatment: about 20 received Ad26.COV2.S at low or high dose, single or two shots; 5 received placebo; per-sample allocation not given. Day 63 after the first vaccine or placebo injection was the time point for sampling. Some clones are missing from TCRdb's copy, which holds only in-frame ones; the method was immunoSEQ multiplex PCR. The data hold 450,000 to 550,000 clones, with about 88% observed a single time.

Sequenced material: peripheral blood, taken in a trial of Ad26.COV2.S vaccine versus placebo. This TCR came from a person between 18 and 65 years old who received the Ad26.COV2.S COVID-19 vaccine or a placebo. V usage is TRBV27 and J usage is TRBJ2-3; D is unclear. The CDR3 DNA sequence: TGTGCCAGCAGTTTACTCAGTCTTAGTTTCACAGATACGCAGTATTTT. Protein: CASSLLSLSFTDTQYF.